A single sample is the source of the 17 T cell receptor beta chains below, sequenced in a study of T-cell reconstitution after alpha-beta-depleted transplantation in children. The authors prepared the TCRbeta library with unique molecular identifiers. TCRdb reanalysed the PCR reads using MiXCR and keeps one entry per CDR3 protein. The sample holds roughly 790,000 distinct CDR3 sequences, less than 20% seen once. This sample comprised PBMCs, mostly from graft donor cells, obtained 360 days after TCRalphabeta/CD19-depleted stem cell transplant. Source of these receptors: a male patient between 5 and 17 years old who had a stem cell transplant for acute lymphoblastic leukemia, so the T cells may come from the graft donor.

This clonotype was observed a handful of times. The genes are TRBV15 and TRBJ2-4; D is uncertain. Germline CDR1 reads LNHNV; CDR2 reads YYDKDF (reference sequence). Trimming took 0 bases from V and 6 from J, leaving 3 bases between them. This CDR3 is built from 12 residues. The CDR3 DNA reads TGTGCCACCAGCAGAGAGTCAAACATTCAGTACTTC. Amino acid sequence: CATSRESNIQYF.

This clonotype was seen only a few times. This chain joins TRBV20-1 and TRBJ2-1; 10 nucleotides line up with TRBD2. The CDR3 has 16 residues. Germline lookup yields CDR1 DFQATT and CDR2 SNEGSKA (reference sequence). Unmatched junction bases numbered 13, after V lost 0 bases and J lost 11 bases. DNA for the CDR3: TGCAGTGCTAGAGATTGGGGGGGACTAGCGAAAAAAAAGCAGTTCTTC. Its protein product is CSARDWGGLAKKKQFF.

A few counts support this clonotype. The chain links TRBV6-1 to TRBJ2-1; 10 nucleotides agree with TRBD2. The V segment lost 2 bases and the J segment 9 bases; nucleotides outside the gene matches: 10. This CDR3 spans 16 amino acids. CDR1 and CDR2 from the germline V gene are MNHNS and SASEGT. CDR3 protein: CASSENNLPSGSEQFF. The CDR3 DNA sequence: TGTGCCAGCAGTGAAAATAACCTTCCTAGCGGGAGTGAGCAGTTCTTC.

This clonotype was seen repeatedly, ten times or more. V gene TRBV7-9 combines with J gene TRBJ2-1, with 7 bases lining up with TRBD1. Per the germline V gene, CDR1 is SEHNR and CDR2 is FQNEAQ (reference sequence). The CDR3 runs to 15 residues. With 7 bases clipped from V and 6 bases from J, the junction kept 12 bases outside the gene matches. Written as DNA, the CDR3 is TGTGCCAGCACCTCCGGGACAGCTCCTTTCAATGAGCAGTTCTTC. It is translated as CASTSGTAPFNEQFF.

In its sample, this clonotype was seen a few times. The genes are TRBV4-1 and TRBJ2-2, with 7 nucleotides matching TRBD1. V was pared by 4 bases and J by 2 bases, with 10 bases of the junction left unmatched. Germline CDR1 MGHRA, CDR2 YSYEKL. This CDR3 has 17 amino acids. CDR3 nucleotide sequence: TGCGCCAGCAGCCGACAGGGTAATTTCCTAAACACCGGGGAGCTGTTTTTT. Amino acid sequence: CASSRQGNFLNTGELFF.

This chain joins TRBV14 and TRBJ1-2, with D possibly TRBD1 on 5 matching bases. This CDR3 spans 14 amino acids. Per the germline V gene, CDR1 is SGHDN and CDR2 is FVKESK. V was cut by 4 bases and J by 0 bases, with 9 bases left in between. In DNA, the CDR3 is TGTGCCAGCAGCCGCCCGGGACCTAACTATGGCTACACCTTC. Its translation: CASSRPGPNYGYTF.

This clonotype was seen more than once but under ten times. The rearrangement links TRBV5-1 to TRBJ2-5, with 8 bases aligning to TRBD1. CDR3 size: 13 residues. J gave up 5 bases and V 3 bases, and 3 bases lay outside the gene matches. The germline V gene has CDR1 SGHRS and CDR2 YFSETQ. CDR3: CASSWTGRETQYF. CDR3 sequence (DNA): TGCGCCAGCAGCTGGACAGGGAGGGAGACCCAGTACTTC.

This clonotype was seen once. The chain employs TRBV2 and TRBJ2-7, with D tentatively TRBD1 (5 bases). Trimming took 7 bases from V and 3 from J, leaving 13 bases between them. Germline-derived CDR1 and CDR2 are SNHLY and FYNNEI. This CDR3 spans 13 amino acids. Here the CDR3 DNA reads TGTGCCAGCACCCCGAGGACAAGCTACGAGCAGTACTTC. Encoded protein: CASTPRTSYEQYF.

The gene calls are TRBV27 and TRBJ1-1; 7 bases fit TRBD1. Germline V gene sequence: CDR1 MNHEY, CDR2 SMNVEV (reference sequence). The CDR3 has 16 residues. V shed 5 bases and J 1 base; nucleotides not matched to a gene: 10. This chain's CDR3 is CASSLLLTGRNTEAFF. The CDR3 nucleotides are TGTGCCAGCAGTCTACTTCTGACAGGGAGGAACACTGAAGCTTTCTTT.

Ten or more counts support this clonotype. DNA for the CDR3: TGTGCCAGCTCACTCACTCTCTACGAGCAGTACTTC. It is translated as CASSLTLYEQYF. The chain links TRBV18 to TRBJ2-7; D gene uncertain. Trimming took 4 bases from V and 3 from J, leaving 7 bases between them. CDR3 length equals 12 residues. Germline values: CDR1 KGHSH, CDR2 LQKENI.

This sequence joins TRBV13 and TRBJ2-7; the match to TRBD1 covers 7 bases. With 5 bases clipped from V and 3 bases from J, the junction kept 1 base outside the gene matches. Per germline, CDR1 PRHDT and CDR2 FYEKMQ (reference sequence). The CDR3 spans 12 residues. The CDR3, as DNA: TGTGCCAGCAGCAACAGGGGCTACGAGCAGTACTTC. It yields the protein CASSNRGYEQYF.

The genes are TRBV9 and TRBJ2-1; 12 bases agree with TRBD2. Germline lookup yields CDR1 SGDLS and CDR2 YYNGEE. The CDR3 sequence is 17 residues long. V lost 0 bases, J lost 3 bases, and 4 bases stayed unmatched. The DNA for the CDR3 is TGTGCCAGCAGCGTAGGCCAGACTAGCGGGAGCTACAATGAGCAGTTCTTC. Translating it yields CASSVGQTSGSYNEQFF.

The chain is built from TRBV12-3 or TRBV12-4 and TRBJ2-3; possible D gene TRBD2, 5 bases. V was trimmed by 1 base and J by 5 bases, leaving 16 bases between them. The CDR3 is 16 amino acids. This CDR3 is CASSLGSRGYIDTQYF. In DNA form, the CDR3 reads TGTGCCAGCAGTTTAGGGTCGCGAGGGTACATAGATACGCAGTATTTT.

This clonotype was found a few times. The V gene is TRBV20-1, the J gene TRBJ1-5, with D possibly being TRBD1 (6 bases). The germline V gene encodes CDR1 DFQATT and CDR2 SNEGSKA (reference sequence). V dropped 4 bases and J dropped 9 bases, with 13 bases sitting between them. The CDR3 has 12 residues. The CDR3: CSATGDSWPQHF. As DNA, the CDR3 is TGCAGTGCTACAGGGGATTCTTGGCCCCAGCATTTT.

This chain uses TRBV2 with TRBJ2-1, with 11 bases that match TRBD2. V shed 8 bases, J shed 9 bases, and the junction held 9 bases outside the gene matches. Germline lookup yields CDR1 SNHLY and CDR2 FYNNEI. The CDR3 loop spans 14 amino acids. The CDR3 bases are TGTGCCAGCCTCGGGACTAGCGGACGCGGTGAGCAGTTCTTC. Its protein product is CASLGTSGRGEQFF.

This CDR3 is CSASVRMVVNEQFF. CDR3 DNA sequence: TGCAGTGCTAGCGTCCGAATGGTGGTCAATGAGCAGTTCTTC. The V and J genes are TRBV20-1 and TRBJ2-1; no definite D call. Looked up from germline, CDR1 is DFQATT and CDR2 is SNEGSKA (reference sequence). The CDR3 extends over 14 amino acids. Trimming took 3 bases from V and 6 from J, leaving 15 bases between them.

This clonotype was seen many times. CDR3 protein: CASIRGLVNNEQFF. CDR3 sequence (DNA): TGCGCCAGCATAAGGGGACTAGTGAACAATGAGCAGTTCTTC. V usage is TRBV5-1 and J usage is TRBJ2-1, with TRBD2 matching over 8 bases. CDR1 is SGHRS and CDR2 is YFSETQ in the germline V gene. V lost 6 bases, J lost 5 bases, and 7 bases stayed unmatched. There are 14 residues in the CDR3.